This passage covers 7 T cell receptor beta chains from one sample sequenced in a study of T cell responses to AZD1222 COVID-19 vaccine. Repertoires were generated with immunoSEQ multiplex PCR, while TCRdb's copy carries only in-frame clones and drops some. The data hold fewer than 150,000 clones, with around 86% observed a single time. The sequences come from peripheral blood, collected on day 0 of AZD1222 vaccination. The receptors here all came from an adult in good health.

This clone appeared a few times. DNA of the CDR3: TGTGCCAGCAGCTCAGGGACTAGCGGTTCCTACAATGAGCAGTTCTTC. Encoded protein: CASSSGTSGSYNEQFF. This chain connects TRBV5-4 to TRBJ2-1; 11 nucleotides agree with TRBD2. There are 16 residues in the CDR3. CDR1 and CDR2 (germline): SGHNT, YYREEE (reference sequence). V trimming: 3 bases; J trimming: 1 base; junction bases outside the gene matches: 3.

The V gene is TRBV6-2 or TRBV6-3, the J gene TRBJ1-5; D call uncertain. Looked up from germline, CDR1 is MNHEY and CDR2 is SVGEGT. V was pared by 0 bases and J by 5 bases, with 8 bases between. CDR3 length: 14 residues. DNA of the CDR3: TGTGCCAGCAGTTACTCAACCCTCTATCAGCCCCAGCATTTT. Encoded protein: CASSYSTLYQPQHF.

The V call is TRBV5-4, the J call TRBJ2-2; D tentatively reads TRBD1 or TRBD2 (5 bases each). This CDR3 is 16 amino acids long. V gave up 4 bases and J gave up 3 bases, with 16 bases separating them. In germline, CDR1 is SGHNT, CDR2 YYREEE (reference sequence). CDR3 residues: CASSPPGPPYTGELFF. In nucleotides, the CDR3 is TGTGCCAGCAGCCCTCCGGGACCCCCCTACACCGGGGAGCTGTTTTTT.

The chain carries TRBV19 and TRBJ1-2; tentatively, D is TRBD1 (6 bases). This CDR3 is 14 amino acids long. Per the germline V gene, CDR1 is LNHDA and CDR2 is SQIVND (reference sequence). The germline V and J ends were trimmed by 5 bases and 1 base, with 11 bases remaining between them. The CDR3 sequence: CASSFTGSNYGYTF. CDR3 sequence (DNA): TGTGCCAGTAGTTTCACAGGGAGTAACTATGGCTACACCTTC.

The gene calls are TRBV15 and TRBJ1-2; 7 bases are a match to TRBD1. Germline loops: CDR1 LNHNV, CDR2 YYDKDF (reference sequence). The CDR3 sequence is 14 residues long. V gave up 1 base and J gave up 7 bases; unmatched junction bases: 6. Here the CDR3 reads CATSRAQGTGGYTF. The CDR3 bases are TGTGCCACCAGCAGAGCACAGGGGACGGGTGGCTACACCTTC.

The rearrangement uses TRBV18 and TRBJ2-1; 10 bases fit TRBD2. CDR3 size: 16 residues. The V and J ends lost 1 base and 7 bases, in that order; junction bases with no gene match: 7. CDR1 and CDR2 (germline): KGHSH, LQKENI. The CDR3 sequence is CASSPLVASGSNEQFF. DNA for the CDR3: TGTGCCAGCTCACCACTGGTGGCTAGCGGGAGTAATGAGCAGTTCTTC.

Notes on this clone: The sample contains more than one DNA sequence encoding this CDR3. This chain links TRBV19 with TRBJ2-3; D is ambiguous. The CDR3 has 13 residues. The germline CDR1 and CDR2 sequences are LNHDA and SQIVND (reference sequence). V was cut by 0 bases and J by 5 bases, with 6 bases left in between. CDR3 coding DNA: TGTGCCAGTAGTATAGATCGAGGAGATACGCAGTATTTT. Amino acid sequence: CASSIDRGDTQYF.